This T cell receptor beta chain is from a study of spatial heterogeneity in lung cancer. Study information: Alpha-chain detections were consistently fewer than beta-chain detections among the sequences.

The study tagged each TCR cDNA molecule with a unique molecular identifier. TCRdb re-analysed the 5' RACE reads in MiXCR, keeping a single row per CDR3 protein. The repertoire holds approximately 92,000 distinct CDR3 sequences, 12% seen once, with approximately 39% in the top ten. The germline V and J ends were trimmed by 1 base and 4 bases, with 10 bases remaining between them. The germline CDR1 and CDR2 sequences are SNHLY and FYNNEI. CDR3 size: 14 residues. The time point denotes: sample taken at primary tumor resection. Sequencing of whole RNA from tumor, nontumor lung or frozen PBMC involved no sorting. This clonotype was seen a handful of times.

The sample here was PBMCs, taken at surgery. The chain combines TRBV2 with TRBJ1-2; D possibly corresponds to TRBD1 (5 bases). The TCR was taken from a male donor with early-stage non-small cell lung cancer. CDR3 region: CASSEGRAIYGYTF. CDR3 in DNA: TGTGCCAGCAGTGAAGGCAGGGCCATCTATGGCTACACCTTC.